Below are 3 T cell receptor beta chains sequenced from a single sample in a study of blood T cell repertoires in COVID-19. The protocol was immunoSEQ multiplex PCR, while the TCRdb copy is restricted to in-frame clones and leaves out a portion. The top ten clones hold under 13% of a sample with a few hundred thousand clones, around 90% of them seen once. The material sequenced was PBMCs or T cells enriched from blood (not recorded which). The receptors were sampled from a man aged 18 to 30 with acute COVID-19.

The chain carries TRBV7-3 and TRBJ2-2; 8 nucleotides match TRBD1. CDR3 length: 16 residues. Germline CDR1 is SGHTA and CDR2 is FQGTGA. Trimming cost V 4 bases and J 0 bases; bases outside gene matches: 4. The CDR3 loop reads CASSSRTGSNTGELFF. For the CDR3, the DNA is TGTGCCAGCAGCTCAAGGACAGGGTCGAACACCGGGGAGCTGTTTTTT. Filled out from reference TRBV7-3 and TRBJ2-2, the complete variable domain reads GAGVSQTPSNKVTEKGKYVELRCDPISGHTALYWYRQSLGQGPEFLIYFQGTGAADDSGLPNDRFFAVRPEGSVSTLKIQRTERGDSAVYLCASSSRTGSNTGELFFGEGSRLTVL.

The gene calls are TRBV28 and TRBJ2-1; the match to TRBD2 covers 9 bases. The CDR3 loop spans 15 amino acids. Trimming at V came to 5 bases and at J to 8 bases, leaving 10 bases not matched to a gene. Looked up from germline, CDR1 is MDHEN and CDR2 is SYDVKM. Here the CDR3 DNA reads TGTGCCAGCAGTCCCCTAGCGGGACGTATCGATGAGCAGTTCTTC. Translating gives CASSPLAGRIDEQFF.

The rearrangement links TRBV28 to TRBJ1-2, with 7 nucleotides matching TRBD1. This CDR3 has 16 amino acids. Per the germline V gene, CDR1 is MDHEN and CDR2 is SYDVKM. The trim removed 1 base at V and 1 base at J, leaving 6 bases unmatched. The CDR3 DNA is TGTGCCAGCAGTTTATTGGGGACAGAGGGTAACTATGGCTACACCTTC. Amino acid sequence: CASSLLGTEGNYGYTF.